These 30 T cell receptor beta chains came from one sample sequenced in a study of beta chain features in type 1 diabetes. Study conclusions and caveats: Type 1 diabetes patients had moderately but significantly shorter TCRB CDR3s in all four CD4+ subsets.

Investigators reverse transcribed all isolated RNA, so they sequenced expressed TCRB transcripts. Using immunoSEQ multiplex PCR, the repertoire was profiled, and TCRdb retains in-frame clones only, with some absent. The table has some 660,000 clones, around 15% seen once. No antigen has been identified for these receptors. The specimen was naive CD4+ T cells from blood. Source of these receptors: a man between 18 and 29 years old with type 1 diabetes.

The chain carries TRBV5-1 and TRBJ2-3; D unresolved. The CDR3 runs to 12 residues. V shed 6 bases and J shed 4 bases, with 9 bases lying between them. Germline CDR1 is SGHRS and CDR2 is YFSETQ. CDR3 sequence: CASKGDPDTQYF. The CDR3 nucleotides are TGCGCCAGCAAGGGTGATCCAGATACGCAGTATTTT.

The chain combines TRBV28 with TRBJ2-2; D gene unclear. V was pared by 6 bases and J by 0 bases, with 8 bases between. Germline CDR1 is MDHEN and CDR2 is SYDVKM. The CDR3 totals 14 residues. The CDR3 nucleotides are TGTGCCAGCAGGCATTATACGAACACCGGGGAGCTGTTTTTT. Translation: CASRHYTNTGELFF.

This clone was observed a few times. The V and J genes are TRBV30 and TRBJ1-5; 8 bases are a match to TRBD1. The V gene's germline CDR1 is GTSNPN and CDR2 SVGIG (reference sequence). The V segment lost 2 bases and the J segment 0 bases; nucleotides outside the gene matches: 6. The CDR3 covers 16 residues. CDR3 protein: CAWSLGQGLSNQPQHF. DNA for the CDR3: TGTGCCTGGAGTCTAGGACAGGGCCTTAGCAATCAGCCCCAGCATTTT.

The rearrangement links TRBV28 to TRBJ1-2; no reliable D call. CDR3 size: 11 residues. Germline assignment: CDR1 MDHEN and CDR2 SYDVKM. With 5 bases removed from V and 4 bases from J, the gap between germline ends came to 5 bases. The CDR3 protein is CASSTVYGYTF. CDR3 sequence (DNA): TGTGCCAGCAGTACAGTCTATGGCTACACCTTC.

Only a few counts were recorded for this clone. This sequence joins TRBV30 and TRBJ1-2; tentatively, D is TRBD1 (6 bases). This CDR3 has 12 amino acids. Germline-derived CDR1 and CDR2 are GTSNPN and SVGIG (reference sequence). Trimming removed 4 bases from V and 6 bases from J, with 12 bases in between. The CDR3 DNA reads TGTGCCTGGACCTCGTGGGGGCATGGCTACACCTTC. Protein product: CAWTSWGHGYTF.

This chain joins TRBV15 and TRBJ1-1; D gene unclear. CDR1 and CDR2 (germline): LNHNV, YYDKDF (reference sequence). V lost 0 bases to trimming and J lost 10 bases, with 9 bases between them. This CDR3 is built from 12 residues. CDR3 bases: TGTGCCACCAGCAGAGATTGGGCGGGAGCTTTCTTT. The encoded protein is CATSRDWAGAFF.

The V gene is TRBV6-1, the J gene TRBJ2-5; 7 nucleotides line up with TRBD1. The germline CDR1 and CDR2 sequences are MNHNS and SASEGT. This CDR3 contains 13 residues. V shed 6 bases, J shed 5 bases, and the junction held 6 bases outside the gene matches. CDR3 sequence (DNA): TGTGCCAGCAGGGTGACAGGGATTGAGACCCAGTACTTC. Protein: CASRVTGIETQYF.

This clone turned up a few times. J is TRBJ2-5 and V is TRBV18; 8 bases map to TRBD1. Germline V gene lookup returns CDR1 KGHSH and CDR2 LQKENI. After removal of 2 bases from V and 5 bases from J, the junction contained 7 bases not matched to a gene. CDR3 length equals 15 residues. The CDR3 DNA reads TGTGCCAGCTCACCAGACGGTAACAGGGGGGAGACCCAGTACTTC. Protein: CASSPDGNRGETQYF.

The CDR3 DNA reads as TGCGCCAGCAGCCAAGGGACAGGGAACACAGATACGCAGTATTTT. It yields the protein CASSQGTGNTDTQYF. The V and J genes are TRBV4-1 and TRBJ2-3, with 8 bases fitting TRBD1. The CDR3 contains 15 residues. Germline values: CDR1 MGHRA, CDR2 YSYEKL. Trimming at V came to 1 base and at J to 2 bases, leaving 2 bases not matched to a gene.

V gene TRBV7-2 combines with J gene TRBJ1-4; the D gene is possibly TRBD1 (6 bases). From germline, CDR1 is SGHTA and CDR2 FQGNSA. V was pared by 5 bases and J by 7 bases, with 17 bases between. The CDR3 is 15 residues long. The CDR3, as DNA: TGTGCCAGCAGCACAAGAGGGGGGCTGGGTGAAAAACTGTTTTTT. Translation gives CASSTRGGLGEKLFF.

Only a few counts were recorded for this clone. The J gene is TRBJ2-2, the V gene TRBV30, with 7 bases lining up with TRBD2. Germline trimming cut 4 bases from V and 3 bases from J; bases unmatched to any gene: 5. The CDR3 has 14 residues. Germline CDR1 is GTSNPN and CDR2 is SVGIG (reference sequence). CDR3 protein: CAWISGTYTGELFF. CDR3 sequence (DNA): TGTGCCTGGATCAGCGGGACTTACACCGGGGAGCTGTTTTTT.

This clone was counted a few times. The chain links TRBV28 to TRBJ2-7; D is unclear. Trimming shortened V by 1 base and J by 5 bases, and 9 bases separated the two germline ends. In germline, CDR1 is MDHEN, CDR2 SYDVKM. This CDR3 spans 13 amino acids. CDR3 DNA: TGTGCCAGCAGTTTATATGTAGGGAACGAGCAGTACTTC. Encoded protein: CASSLYVGNEQYF.

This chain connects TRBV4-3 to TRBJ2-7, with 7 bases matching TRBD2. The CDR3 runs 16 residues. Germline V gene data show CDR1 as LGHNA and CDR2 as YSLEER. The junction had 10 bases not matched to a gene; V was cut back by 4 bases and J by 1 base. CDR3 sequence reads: CASSRQRGILSYEQYF. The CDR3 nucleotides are TGCGCCAGCAGCCGTCAGCGGGGTATTTTGTCCTACGAGCAGTACTTC.

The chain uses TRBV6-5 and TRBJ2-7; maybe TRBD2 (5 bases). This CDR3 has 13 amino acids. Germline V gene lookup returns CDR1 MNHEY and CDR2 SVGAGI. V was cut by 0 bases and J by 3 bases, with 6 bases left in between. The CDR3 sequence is CASSYSGDYEQYF. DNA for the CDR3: TGTGCCAGCAGTTACTCGGGAGACTACGAGCAGTACTTC.

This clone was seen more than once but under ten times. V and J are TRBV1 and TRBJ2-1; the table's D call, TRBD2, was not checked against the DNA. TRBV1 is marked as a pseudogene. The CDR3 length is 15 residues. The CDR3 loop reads CTSAIKRGPYNEQFF. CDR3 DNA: TGCACCAGCGCAATCAAGCGGGGCCCCTACAATGAGCAGTTCTTC.

The CDR3 nucleotides are TGTGCCAGCAGCCCCGACGGAGCCTATAATTCACCCCTCCACTTT. Protein product: CASSPDGAYNSPLHF. The chain employs TRBV5-6 and TRBJ1-6; the D is unclear. This CDR3 has 15 amino acids. V dropped 4 bases and J dropped 2 bases, with 10 bases sitting between them. Per the germline V gene, CDR1 is SGHDT and CDR2 is YYEEEE.

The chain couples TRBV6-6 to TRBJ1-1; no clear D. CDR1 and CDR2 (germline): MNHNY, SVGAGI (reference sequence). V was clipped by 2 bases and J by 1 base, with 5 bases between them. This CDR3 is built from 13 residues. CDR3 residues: CASSYQQNTEAFF. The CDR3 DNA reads TGTGCCAGCAGTTACCAACAGAACACTGAAGCTTTCTTT.

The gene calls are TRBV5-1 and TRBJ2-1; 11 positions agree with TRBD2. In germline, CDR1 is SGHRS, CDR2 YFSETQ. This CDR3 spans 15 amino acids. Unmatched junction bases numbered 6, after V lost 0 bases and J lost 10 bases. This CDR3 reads CASSLATSGSTEQFF. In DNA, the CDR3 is TGCGCCAGCAGCTTGGCCACTAGCGGGAGTACCGAGCAGTTCTTC.

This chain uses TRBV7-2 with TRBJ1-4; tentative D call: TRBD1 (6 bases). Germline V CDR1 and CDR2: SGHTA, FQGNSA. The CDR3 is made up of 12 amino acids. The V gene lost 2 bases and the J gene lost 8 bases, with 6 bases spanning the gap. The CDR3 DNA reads TGTGCCAGCAGCTTACAGGGGGAAAAACTGTTTTTT. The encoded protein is CASSLQGEKLFF. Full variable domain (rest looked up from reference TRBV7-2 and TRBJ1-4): GAGVSQSPSNKVTEKGKDVELRCDPISGHTALYWYRQSLGQGLEFLIYFQGNSAPDKSGLPSDRFSAERTGGSVSTLTIQRTQQEDSAVYLCASSLQGEKLFFGSGTQLSVL.

CDR3 sequence (DNA): TGTGCCAGCAGCCATCCAGGAGTAGTGTCGCCCCAGCATTTT. Its protein product is CASSHPGVVSPQHF. The rearrangement links TRBV7-2 to TRBJ1-5; D remains ambiguous. Between the trimmed V and J ends, which lost 5 bases and 9 bases, there was a span of 17 bases. This CDR3 region has 14 residues. Germline CDR1 SGHTA, CDR2 FQGNSA.

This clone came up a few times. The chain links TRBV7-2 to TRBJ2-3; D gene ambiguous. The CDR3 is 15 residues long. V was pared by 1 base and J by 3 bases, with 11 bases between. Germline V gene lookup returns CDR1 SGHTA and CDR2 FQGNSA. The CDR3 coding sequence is TGTGCCAGCAGCTTAGTGGGCGATACGACAGATACGCAGTATTTT. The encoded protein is CASSLVGDTTDTQYF.

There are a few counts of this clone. CDR3 sequence reads: CAWSTGRNTGELFF. The CDR3 DNA sequence: TGTGCCTGGAGTACTGGTCGCAACACCGGGGAGCTGTTTTTT. The chain joins TRBV30 to TRBJ2-2; no clear D gene. Germline CDR1 and CDR2: GTSNPN and SVGIG (reference sequence). The CDR3 has 14 residues. V dropped 2 bases and J dropped 2 bases, with 9 bases sitting between them.

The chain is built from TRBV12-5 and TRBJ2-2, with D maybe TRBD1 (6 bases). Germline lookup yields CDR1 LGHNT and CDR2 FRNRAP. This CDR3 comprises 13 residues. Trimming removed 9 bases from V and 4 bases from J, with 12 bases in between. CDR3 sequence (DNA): TGTGCTAGCCGACCAGGGGCCACCGGGGAGCTGTTTTTT. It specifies CASRPGATGELFF.

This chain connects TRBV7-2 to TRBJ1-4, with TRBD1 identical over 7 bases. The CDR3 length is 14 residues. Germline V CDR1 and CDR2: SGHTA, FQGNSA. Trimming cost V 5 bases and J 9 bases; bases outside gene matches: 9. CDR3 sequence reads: CASSLDRALQKLFF. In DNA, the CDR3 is TGTGCCAGCAGCCTAGACAGGGCTCTTCAAAAACTGTTTTTT.

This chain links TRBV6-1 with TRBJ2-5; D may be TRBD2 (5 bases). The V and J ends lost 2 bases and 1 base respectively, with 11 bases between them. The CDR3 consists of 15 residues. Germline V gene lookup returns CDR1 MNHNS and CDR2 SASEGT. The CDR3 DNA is TGTGCCAGCAGTGAATGGGCTAGCTCCCAAGAGACCCAGTACTTC. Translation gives CASSEWASSQETQYF.

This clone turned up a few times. CDR3 DNA sequence: TGCAGCTCTGAGGGACAGGGTCGCACTGAAGCTTTCTTT. It specifies CSSEGQGRTEAFF. This chain joins TRBV29-1 and TRBJ1-1; TRBD1 aligns across 9 bases. Germline V gives CDR1 SQVTM, CDR2 ANQGSEA. This CDR3 contains 13 residues. With V trimmed by 8 bases and J by 4 bases, 8 bases remained unmatched. Variable domain in full (rest from reference TRBV29-1 and TRBJ1-1): SAVISQKPSRDICQRGTSLTIQCQVDSQVTMMFWYRQQPGQSLTLIATANQGSEATYESGFVIDKFPISRPNLTFSTLTVSNMSPEDSSIYLCSSEGQGRTEAFFGQGTRLTVV.

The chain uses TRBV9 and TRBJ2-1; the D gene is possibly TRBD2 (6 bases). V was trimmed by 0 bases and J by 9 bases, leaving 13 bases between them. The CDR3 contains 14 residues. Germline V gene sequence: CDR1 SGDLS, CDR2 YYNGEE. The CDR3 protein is CASSVDSRDSEQFF. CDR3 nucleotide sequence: TGTGCCAGCAGCGTAGACTCCCGGGACTCTGAGCAGTTCTTC.

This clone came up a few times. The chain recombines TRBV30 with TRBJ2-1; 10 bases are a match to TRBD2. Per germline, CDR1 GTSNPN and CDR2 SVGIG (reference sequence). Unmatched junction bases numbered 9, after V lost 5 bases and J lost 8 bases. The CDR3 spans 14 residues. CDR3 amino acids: CAWQLAGLDDEQFF. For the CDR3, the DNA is TGTGCCTGGCAACTAGCGGGACTTGACGATGAGCAGTTCTTC.

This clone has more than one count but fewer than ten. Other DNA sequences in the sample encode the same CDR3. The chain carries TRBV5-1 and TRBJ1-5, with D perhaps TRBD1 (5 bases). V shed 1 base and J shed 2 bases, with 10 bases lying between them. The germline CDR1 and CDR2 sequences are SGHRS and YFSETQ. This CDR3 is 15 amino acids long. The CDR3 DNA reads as TGCGCCAGCAGCTTGACCGGGACGGGCAATCAGCCCCAGCATTTT. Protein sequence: CASSLTGTGNQPQHF.

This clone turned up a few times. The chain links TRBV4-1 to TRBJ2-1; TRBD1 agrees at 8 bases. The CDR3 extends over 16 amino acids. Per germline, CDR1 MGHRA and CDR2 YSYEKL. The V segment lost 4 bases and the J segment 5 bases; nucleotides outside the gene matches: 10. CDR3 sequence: CASSPGQGKGNNEQFF. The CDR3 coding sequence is TGCGCCAGCAGCCCCGGACAGGGTAAGGGAAACAATGAGCAGTTCTTC.